The source of this T cell receptor (beta chain) is a study of blood T cells in healthy people across ages. Each donor's blood draw was 7.5 to 10 milliliters of peripheral blood. Findings and limits, study-wide: The long-lived group displayed more naive CD4+ cells, plus higher diversity, than the aged donors did. As age increased, TCR beta diversity per million T cells fell in a roughly linear fashion.

In the case of this clonotype: Its antigen is not known.

The authors ran a second PCR of 7 to 11 cycles using a sample-barcoded 5' primer and a J-beta primer mix. Via MiXCR, TCRdb re-called the 5' RACE reads, giving one row per CDR3 protein. Counted here are roughly 1,500,000 distinct CDR3 sequences, almost 35% occurring once; the ten biggest clones make up over 9%. Germline CDR1 is MGHRA and CDR2 is YSYEKL. The V end lost 0 bases, the J end lost 8 bases, and 16 bases lay between the germline ends. The CDR3 runs 15 residues. The chain carries TRBV4-1 and TRBJ1-2, with D hard to call. The specimen sequenced was blood. The sequence derives from a woman in her thirties in good health. CDR3 sequence: CASSQDRGVPGGYTF. The CDR3 region has the DNA TGCGCCAGCAGCCAAGATCGTGGGGTCCCCGGAGGCTACACCTTC.